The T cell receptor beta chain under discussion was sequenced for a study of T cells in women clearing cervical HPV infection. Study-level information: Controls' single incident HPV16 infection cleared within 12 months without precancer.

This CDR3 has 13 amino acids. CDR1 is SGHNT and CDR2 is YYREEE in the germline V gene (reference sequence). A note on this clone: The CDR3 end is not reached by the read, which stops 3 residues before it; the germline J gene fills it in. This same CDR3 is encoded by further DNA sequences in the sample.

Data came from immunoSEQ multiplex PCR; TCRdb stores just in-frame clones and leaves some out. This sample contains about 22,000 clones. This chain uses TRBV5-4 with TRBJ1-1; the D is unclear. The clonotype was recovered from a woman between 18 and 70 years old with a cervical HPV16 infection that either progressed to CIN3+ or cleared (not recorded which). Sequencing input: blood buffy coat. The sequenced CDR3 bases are TGTGCCAGCAGTTTGAATAGCGAGTTGGTA. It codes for CASSLNSELV. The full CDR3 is CASSLNSELVAFF.